This T cell receptor (beta chain) was sequenced during a study of breast tumors, draining lymph nodes, adjacent tissues. TCRdb passed the multiplex PCR reads through MiXCR, listing each CDR3 protein once. Altogether around 66,000 distinct CDR3 sequences are present, roughly 40% being singletons, with the ten largest covering over 7.5%. Germline CDR1 reads WNHNN; CDR2 reads SYGVQD (reference sequence). The V and J ends lost 11 bases and 1 base respectively, with 12 bases between them. The CDR3 sequence is 13 residues long. For this clonotype: Antigen: not known.

The study's findings and limits: Tumor repertoires ranked between lymph nodes and nontumor tissue in diversity, with V and J gene preferences. The data were judged consistent with most tumor T cells coming from lymph node and expanding in tumor. The lymph node origin of tumor T cells was framed as consistent with a hypothesis, not demonstrated.

Sequencing was done on a sample of breast tumor tissue. This clonotype was sampled from a female donor with breast cancer. Some clones in this sample may be carry-over from other donors' samples. The chain links TRBV10-1 to TRBJ2-1, with a tentative D call TRBD2 (5 bases). CDR3 in amino acids: CARGQFSYNEQFF. DNA for the CDR3: TGCGCCCGAGGGCAGTTTTCCTACAATGAGCAGTTCTTC.